This entry lists 2 T cell receptor beta chains sequenced from one sample in a study of T cells in Graves' hyperthyroidism and ophthalmopathy. Amplified regions were TCR beta CDR3 sequences from RNA transcripts. The HTBI primer set drove a first-round RT-PCR of the TCR CDR3. TCRdb re-called the multiplex PCR reads with MiXCR, one entry per CDR3 protein. The table records about 210,000 distinct CDR3 sequences, over 15% of them present only once. What was sequenced was blood. The source is a man aged 45-60 years with Graves' hyperthyroidism.

This clonotype was seen at least ten times. V is TRBV5-1 and J is TRBJ2-5, with 7 bases matching TRBD1. CDR3 length: 13 residues. CDR1 and CDR2 from the germline V gene are SGHRS and YFSETQ. Trimming removed 3 bases from V and 3 bases from J; junction bases left unmatched: 2. The CDR3 spells CASSWQGEETQYF. CDR3 DNA: TGCGCCAGCAGCTGGCAGGGGGAAGAGACCCAGTACTTC.

The sample holds a few counts of this clonotype. The chain has TRBV7-9 and TRBJ2-2, with 7 bases lining up with TRBD2. CDR3 length: 17 amino acids. V lost 3 bases to trimming and J lost 3 bases; unmatched junction nucleotides: 10. Germline CDR1 SEHNR, CDR2 FQNEAQ (reference sequence). This CDR3 reads CASSFTSGTSHTGELFF. The CDR3 nucleotides are TGTGCCAGCAGCTTTACCAGCGGGACCAGCCACACCGGGGAGCTGTTTTTT.